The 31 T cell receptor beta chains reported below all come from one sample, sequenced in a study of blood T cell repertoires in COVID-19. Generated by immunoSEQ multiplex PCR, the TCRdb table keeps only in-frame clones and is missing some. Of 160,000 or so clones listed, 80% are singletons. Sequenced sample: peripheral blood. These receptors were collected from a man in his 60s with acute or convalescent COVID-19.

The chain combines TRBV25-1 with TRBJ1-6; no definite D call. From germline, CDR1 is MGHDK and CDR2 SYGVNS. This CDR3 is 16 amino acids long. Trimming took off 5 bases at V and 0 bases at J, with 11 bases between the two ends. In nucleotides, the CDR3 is TGTGCCAGCAGTCCCTCTTGGAGCTCCTATAATTCACCCCTCCACTTT. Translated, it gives CASSPSWSSYNSPLHF.

The CDR3 sequence is CASSRGGAGANVLTF. As DNA, the CDR3 is TGTGCCAGCAGCCGTGGGGGCGCTGGGGCCAACGTCCTGACTTTC. The gene calls are TRBV5-6 and TRBJ2-6; weak D call: TRBD1 (6 bases). Germline assignment: CDR1 SGHDT and CDR2 YYEEEE. This CDR3 has 15 amino acids. V was trimmed by 4 bases and J by 2 bases, leaving 10 bases between them.

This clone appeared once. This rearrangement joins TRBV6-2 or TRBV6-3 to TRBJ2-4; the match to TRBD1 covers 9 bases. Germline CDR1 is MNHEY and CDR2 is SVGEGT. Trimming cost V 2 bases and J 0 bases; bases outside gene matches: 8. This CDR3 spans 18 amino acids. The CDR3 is CASSYTTGGSVAKNIQYF. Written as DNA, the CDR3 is TGTGCCAGCAGTTACACGACAGGGGGTTCAGTAGCCAAAAACATTCAGTACTTC.

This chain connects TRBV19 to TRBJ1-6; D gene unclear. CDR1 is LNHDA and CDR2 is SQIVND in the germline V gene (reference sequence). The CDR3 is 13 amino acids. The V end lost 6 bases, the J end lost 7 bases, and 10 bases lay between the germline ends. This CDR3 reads CASRDAGNSPLHF. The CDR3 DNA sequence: TGTGCCAGTAGGGACGCGGGGAATTCACCCCTCCACTTT.

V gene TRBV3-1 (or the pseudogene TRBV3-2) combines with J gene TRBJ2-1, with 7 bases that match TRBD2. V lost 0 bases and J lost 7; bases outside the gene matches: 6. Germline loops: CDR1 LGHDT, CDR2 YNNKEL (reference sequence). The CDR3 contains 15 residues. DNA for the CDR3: TGTGCCAGCAGCCAAGACCATCCGGGACTAAATGAGCAGTTCTTC. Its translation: CASSQDHPGLNEQFF.

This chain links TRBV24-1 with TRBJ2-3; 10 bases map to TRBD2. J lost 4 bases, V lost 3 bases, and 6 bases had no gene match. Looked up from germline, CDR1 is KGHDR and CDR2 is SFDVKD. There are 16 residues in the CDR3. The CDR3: CATSDLAGAGADTQYF. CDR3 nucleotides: TGTGCCACCAGTGATCTAGCGGGAGCAGGGGCAGATACGCAGTATTTT.

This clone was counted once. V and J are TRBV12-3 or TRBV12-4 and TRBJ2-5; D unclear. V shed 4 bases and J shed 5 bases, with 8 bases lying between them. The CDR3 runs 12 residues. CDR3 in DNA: TGTGCCAGCAGTTCCCTCAGGGAGACCCAGTACTTC. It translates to CASSSLRETQYF.

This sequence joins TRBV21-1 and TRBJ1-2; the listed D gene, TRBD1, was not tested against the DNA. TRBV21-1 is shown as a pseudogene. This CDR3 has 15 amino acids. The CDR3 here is CASRIRTGHIYGYTF. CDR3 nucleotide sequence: TGTGCCAGCAGGATTAGGACAGGGCATATATATGGCTACACCTTC.

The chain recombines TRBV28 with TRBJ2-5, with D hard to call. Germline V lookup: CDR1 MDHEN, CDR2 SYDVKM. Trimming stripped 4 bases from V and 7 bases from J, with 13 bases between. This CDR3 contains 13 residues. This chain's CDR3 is CASSSPPSGTQYF. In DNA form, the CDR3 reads TGTGCCAGCAGTTCCCCCCCCTCGGGGACCCAGTACTTC. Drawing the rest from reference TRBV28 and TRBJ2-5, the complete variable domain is DVKVTQSSRYLVKRTGEKVFLECVQDMDHENMFWYRQDPGLGLRLIYFSYDVKMKEKGDIPEGYSVSREKKERFSLILESASTNQTSMYLCASSSPPSGTQYFGPGTRLLVL.

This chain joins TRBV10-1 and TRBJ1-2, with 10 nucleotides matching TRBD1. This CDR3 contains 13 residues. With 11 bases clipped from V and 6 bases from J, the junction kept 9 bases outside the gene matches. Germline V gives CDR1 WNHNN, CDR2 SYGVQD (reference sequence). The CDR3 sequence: CAPPSGTGDGYTF. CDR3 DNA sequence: TGCGCCCCGCCGTCGGGGACAGGGGATGGCTACACCTTC.

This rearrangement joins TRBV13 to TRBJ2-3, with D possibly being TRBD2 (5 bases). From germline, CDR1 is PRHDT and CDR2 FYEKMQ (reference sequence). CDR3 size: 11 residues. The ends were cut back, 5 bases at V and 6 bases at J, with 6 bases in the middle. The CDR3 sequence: CASSRGDTQYF. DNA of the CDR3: TGTGCCAGCAGCCGGGGTGATACGCAGTATTTT. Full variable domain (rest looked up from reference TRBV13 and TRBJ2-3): AAGVIQSPRHLIKEKRETATLKCYPIPRHDTVYWYQQGPGQDPQFLISFYEKMQSDKGSIPDRFSAQQFSDYHSELNMSSLELGDSALYFCASSRGDTQYFGPGTRLTVL.

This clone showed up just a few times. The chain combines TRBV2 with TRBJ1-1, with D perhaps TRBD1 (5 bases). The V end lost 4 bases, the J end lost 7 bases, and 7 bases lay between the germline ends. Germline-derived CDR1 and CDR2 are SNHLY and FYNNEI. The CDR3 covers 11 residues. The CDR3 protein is CASSVGGEAFF. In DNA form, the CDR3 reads TGTGCCAGCAGTGTCGGGGGTGAAGCTTTCTTT.

DNA for the CDR3: TGTGCCATCAGTGAAGGAGCGGGGGGGACCGAGACCCAGTACTTC. Translated, it gives CAISEGAGGTETQYF. This rearrangement joins TRBV10-3 to TRBJ2-5; 10 positions agree with TRBD2. Germline assignment: CDR1 ENHRY and CDR2 SYGVKD. There are 15 residues in the CDR3. The junction had 6 bases not matched to a gene; V was cut back by 3 bases and J by 5 bases.

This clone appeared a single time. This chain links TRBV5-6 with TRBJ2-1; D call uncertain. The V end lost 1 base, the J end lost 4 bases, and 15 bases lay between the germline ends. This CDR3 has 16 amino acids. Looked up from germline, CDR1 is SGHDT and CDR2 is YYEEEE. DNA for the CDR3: TGTGCCAGCAGCTTGCATGGCGGCCAGTCTTACAATGAGCAGTTCTTC. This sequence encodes CASSLHGGQSYNEQFF.

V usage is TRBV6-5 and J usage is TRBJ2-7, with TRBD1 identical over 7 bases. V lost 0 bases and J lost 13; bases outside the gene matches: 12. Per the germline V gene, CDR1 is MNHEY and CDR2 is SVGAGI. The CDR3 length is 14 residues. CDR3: CASSYSTEGAPQYF. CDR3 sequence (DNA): TGTGCCAGCAGTTACTCCACCGAGGGGGCGCCCCAATACTTC.

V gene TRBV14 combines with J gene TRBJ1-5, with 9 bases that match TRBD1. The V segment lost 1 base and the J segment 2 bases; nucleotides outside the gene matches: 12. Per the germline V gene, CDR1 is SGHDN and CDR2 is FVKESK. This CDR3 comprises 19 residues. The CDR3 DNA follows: TGTGCCAGCAGCCAAGGTGGACAGGGGAAGGTATACCGCAATCAGCCCCAGCATTTT. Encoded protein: CASSQGGQGKVYRNQPQHF.

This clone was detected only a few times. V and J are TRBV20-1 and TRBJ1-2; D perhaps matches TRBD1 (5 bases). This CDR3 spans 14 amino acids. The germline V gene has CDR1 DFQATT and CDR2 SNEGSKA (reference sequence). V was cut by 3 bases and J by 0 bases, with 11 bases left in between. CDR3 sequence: CSASGTGTNYGYTF. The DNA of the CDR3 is TGCAGTGCTAGTGGTACAGGAACTAACTATGGCTACACCTTC.

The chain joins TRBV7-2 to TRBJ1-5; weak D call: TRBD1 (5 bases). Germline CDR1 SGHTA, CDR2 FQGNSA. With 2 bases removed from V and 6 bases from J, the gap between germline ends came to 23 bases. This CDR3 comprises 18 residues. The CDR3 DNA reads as TGTGCCAGCAGCTTAAAATCGCGACGGGCGGAAGGGGTTCAGCCCCAGCATTTT. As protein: CASSLKSRRAEGVQPQHF.

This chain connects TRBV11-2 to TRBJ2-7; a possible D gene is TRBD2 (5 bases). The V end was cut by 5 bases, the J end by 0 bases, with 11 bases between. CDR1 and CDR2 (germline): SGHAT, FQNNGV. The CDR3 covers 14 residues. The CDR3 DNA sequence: TGTGCCAGCAGCCAGGACTGGAGCTCCTACGAGCAGTACTTC. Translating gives CASSQDWSSYEQYF. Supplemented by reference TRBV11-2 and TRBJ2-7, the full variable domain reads EAGVAQSPRYKIIEKRQSVAFWCNPISGHATLYWYQQILGQGPKLLIQFQNNGVVDDSQLPKDRFSAERLKGVDSTLKIQPAKLEDSAVYLCASSQDWSSYEQYFGPGTRLTVT.

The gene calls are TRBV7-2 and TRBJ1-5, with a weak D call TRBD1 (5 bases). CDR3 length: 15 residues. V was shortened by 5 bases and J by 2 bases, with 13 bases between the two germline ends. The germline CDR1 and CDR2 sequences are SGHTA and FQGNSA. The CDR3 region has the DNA TGTGCCAGCAGCCCCACGGGGGGTGGCAATCAGCCCCAGCATTTT. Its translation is CASSPTGGGNQPQHF.

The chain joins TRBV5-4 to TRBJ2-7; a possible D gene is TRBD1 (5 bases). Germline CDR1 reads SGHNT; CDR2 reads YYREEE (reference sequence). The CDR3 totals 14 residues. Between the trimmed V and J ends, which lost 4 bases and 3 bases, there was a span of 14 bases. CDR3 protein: CASSPGQQYYEQYF. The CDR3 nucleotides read TGTGCCAGCAGCCCAGGACAACAGTACTACGAGCAGTACTTC. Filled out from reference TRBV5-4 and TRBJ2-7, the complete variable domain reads ETGVTQSPTHLIKTRGQQVTLRCSSQSGHNTVSWYQQALGQGPQFIFQYYREEENGRGNFPPRFSGLQFPNYSSELNVNALELDDSALYLCASSPGQQYYEQYFGPGTRLTVT.

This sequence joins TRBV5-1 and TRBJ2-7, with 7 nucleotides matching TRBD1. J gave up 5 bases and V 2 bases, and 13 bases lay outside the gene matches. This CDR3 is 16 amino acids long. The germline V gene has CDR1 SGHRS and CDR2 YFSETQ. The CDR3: CASSLGPQGTRNEQYF. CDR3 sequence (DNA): TGCGCCAGCAGCTTAGGCCCACAGGGGACACGTAACGAGCAGTACTTC.

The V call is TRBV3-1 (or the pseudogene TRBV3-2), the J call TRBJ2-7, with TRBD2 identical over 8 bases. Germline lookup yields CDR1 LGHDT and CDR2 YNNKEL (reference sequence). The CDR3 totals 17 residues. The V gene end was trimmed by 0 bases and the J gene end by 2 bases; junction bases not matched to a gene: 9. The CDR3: CASSQDRNSGAPYEQYF. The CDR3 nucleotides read TGTGCCAGCAGCCAAGATCGGAATAGCGGGGCGCCCTACGAGCAGTACTTC.

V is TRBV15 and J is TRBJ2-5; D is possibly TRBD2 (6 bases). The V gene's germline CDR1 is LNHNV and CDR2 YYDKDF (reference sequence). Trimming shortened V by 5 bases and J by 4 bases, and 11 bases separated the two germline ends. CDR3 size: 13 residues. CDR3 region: CATSGMEGETQYF. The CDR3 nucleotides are TGTGCCACCAGCGGGATGGAGGGAGAGACCCAGTACTTC.

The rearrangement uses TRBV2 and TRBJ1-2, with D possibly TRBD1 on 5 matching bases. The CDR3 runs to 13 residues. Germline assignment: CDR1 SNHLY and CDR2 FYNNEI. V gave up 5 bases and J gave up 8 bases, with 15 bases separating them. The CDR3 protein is CASSPLGDSGYTF. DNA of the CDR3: TGTGCCAGCAGTCCGTTGGGGGACTCCGGCTACACCTTC. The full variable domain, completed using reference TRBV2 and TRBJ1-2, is EPEVTQTPSHQVTQMGQEVILRCVPISNHLYFYWYRQILGQKVEFLVSFYNNEISEKSEIFDDQFSVERPDGSNFTLKIRSTKLEDSAMYFCASSPLGDSGYTFGSGTRLTVV.

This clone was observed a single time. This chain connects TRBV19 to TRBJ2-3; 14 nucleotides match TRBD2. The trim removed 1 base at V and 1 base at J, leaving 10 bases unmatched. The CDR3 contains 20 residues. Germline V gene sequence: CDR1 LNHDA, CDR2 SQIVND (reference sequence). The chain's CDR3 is CASSIGGTSGRLVGTDTQYF. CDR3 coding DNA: TGTGCCAGTAGTATAGGAGGGACTAGCGGGAGATTGGTCGGCACAGATACGCAGTATTTT.

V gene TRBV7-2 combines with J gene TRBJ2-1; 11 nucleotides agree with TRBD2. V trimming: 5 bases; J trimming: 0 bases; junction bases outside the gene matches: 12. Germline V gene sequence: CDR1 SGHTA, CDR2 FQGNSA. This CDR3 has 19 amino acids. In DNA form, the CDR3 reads TGTGCCAGCAGCCCCCAGACTAGCGGGGTTTCCCACTCCTACAATGAGCAGTTCTTC. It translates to CASSPQTSGVSHSYNEQFF. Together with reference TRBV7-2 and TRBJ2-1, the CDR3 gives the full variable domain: GAGVSQSPSNKVTEKGKDVELRCDPISGHTALYWYRQSLGQGLEFLIYFQGNSAPDKSGLPSDRFSAERTGGSVSTLTIQRTQQEDSAVYLCASSPQTSGVSHSYNEQFFGPGTRLTVL.

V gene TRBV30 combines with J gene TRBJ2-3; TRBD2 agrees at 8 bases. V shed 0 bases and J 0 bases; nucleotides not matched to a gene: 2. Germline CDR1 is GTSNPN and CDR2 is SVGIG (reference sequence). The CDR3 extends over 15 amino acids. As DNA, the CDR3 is TGTGCCTGGAGTGTAGGACTAGCAAGCACAGATACGCAGTATTTT. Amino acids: CAWSVGLASTDTQYF.

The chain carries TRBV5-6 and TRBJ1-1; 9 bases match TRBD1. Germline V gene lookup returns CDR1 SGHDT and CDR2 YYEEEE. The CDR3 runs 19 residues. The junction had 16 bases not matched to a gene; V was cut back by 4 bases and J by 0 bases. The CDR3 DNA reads TGTGCCAGCAGCCCAGGACAGGGGAGGTTTCTTCTCATGAACACTGAAGCTTTCTTT. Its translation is CASSPGQGRFLLMNTEAFF.

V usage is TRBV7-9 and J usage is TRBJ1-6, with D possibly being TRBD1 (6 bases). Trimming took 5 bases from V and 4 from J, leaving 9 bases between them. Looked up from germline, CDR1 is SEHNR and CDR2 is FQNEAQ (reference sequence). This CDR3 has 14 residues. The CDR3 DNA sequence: TGTGCCAGCAGCAGGACAGAGTATAATTCACCCCTCCACTTT. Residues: CASSRTEYNSPLHF. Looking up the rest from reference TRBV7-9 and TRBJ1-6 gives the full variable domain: DTGVSQNPRHKITKRGQNVTFRCDPISEHNRLYWYRQTLGQGPEFLTYFQNEAQLEKSRLLSDRFSAERPKGSFSTLEIQRTEQGDSAMYLCASSRTEYNSPLHFGNGTRLTVT.

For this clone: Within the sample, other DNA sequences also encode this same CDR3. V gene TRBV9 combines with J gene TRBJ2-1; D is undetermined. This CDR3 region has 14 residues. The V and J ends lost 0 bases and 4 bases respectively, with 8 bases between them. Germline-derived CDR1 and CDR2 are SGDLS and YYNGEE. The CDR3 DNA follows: TGTGCCAGCAGCGTAGGTGGAGATTACAATGAGCAGTTCTTC. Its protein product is CASSVGGDYNEQFF.